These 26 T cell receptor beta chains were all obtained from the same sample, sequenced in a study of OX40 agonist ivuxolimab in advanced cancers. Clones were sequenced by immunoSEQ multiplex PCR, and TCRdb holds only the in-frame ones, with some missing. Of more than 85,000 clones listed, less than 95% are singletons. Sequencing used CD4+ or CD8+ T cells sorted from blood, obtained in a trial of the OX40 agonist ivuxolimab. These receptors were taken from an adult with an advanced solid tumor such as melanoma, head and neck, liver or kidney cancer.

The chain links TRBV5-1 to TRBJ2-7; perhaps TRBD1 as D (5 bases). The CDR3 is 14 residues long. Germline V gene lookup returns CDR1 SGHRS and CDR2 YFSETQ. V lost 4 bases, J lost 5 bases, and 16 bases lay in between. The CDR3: CASSPLRDFNEQYF. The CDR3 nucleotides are TGCGCCAGCAGCCCCCTCAGGGATTTTAACGAGCAGTACTTC.

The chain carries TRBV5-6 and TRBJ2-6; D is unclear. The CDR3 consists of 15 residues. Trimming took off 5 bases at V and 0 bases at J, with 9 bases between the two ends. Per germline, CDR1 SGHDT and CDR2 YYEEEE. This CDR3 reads CASRLDFSGANVLTF. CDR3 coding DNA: TGTGCCAGCAGGCTAGACTTCTCTGGGGCCAACGTCCTGACTTTC.

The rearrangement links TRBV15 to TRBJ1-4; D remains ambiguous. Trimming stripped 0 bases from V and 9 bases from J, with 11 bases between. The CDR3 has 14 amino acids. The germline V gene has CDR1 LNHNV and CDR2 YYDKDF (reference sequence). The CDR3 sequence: CATSRDQYSQKLFF. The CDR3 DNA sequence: TGTGCCACCAGCAGAGATCAATACAGCCAAAAACTGTTTTTT.

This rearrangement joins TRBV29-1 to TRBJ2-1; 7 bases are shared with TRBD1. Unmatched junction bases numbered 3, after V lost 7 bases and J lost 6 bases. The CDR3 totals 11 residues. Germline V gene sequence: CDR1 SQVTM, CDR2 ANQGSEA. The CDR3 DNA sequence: TGCAGCGGTCAGGGGGTCAATGAGCAGTTCTTC. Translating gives CSGQGVNEQFF.

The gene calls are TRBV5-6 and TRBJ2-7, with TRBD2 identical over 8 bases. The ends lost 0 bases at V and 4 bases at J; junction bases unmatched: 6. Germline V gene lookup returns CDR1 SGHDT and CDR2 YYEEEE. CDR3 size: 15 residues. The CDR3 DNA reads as TGTGCCAGCAGCTTGGTCAAGCGGGAGACGTACGAGCAGTACTTC. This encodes CASSLVKRETYEQYF.

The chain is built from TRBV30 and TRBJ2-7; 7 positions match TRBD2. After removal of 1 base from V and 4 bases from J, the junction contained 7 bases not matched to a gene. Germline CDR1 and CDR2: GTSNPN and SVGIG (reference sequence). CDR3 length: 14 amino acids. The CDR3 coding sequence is TGTGCCTGGAGTGAAGGGCGGGAGCTGTACGAGCAGTACTTC. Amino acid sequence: CAWSEGRELYEQYF. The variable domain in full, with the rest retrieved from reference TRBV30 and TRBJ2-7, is SQTIHQWPATLVQPVGSPLSLECTVEGTSNPNLYWYRQAAGRGLQLLFYSVGIGQISSEVPQNLSASRPQDRQFILSSKKLLLSDSGFYLCAWSEGRELYEQYFGPGTRLTVT.

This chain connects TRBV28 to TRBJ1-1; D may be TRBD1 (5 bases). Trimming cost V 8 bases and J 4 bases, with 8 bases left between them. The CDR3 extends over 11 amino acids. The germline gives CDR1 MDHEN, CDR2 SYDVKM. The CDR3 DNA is TGTGCCAGCCAGGGATTCACTGAAGCTTTCTTT. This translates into CASQGFTEAFF.

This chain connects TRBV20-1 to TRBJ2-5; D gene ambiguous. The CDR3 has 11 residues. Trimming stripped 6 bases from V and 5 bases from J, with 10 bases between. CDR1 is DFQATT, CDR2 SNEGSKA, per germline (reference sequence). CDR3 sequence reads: CSANLGETQYF. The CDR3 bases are TGCAGTGCCAACCTCGGGGAGACCCAGTACTTC.

In DNA form, the CDR3 reads TGTGCCAGCAGTGAACGTGGATATAGCAATCAGCCCCAGCATTTT. The encoded protein is CASSERGYSNQPQHF. The gene calls are TRBV6-1 and TRBJ1-5; D is ambiguous. This CDR3 has 15 residues. V was clipped by 2 bases and J by 0 bases, with 8 bases between them. Germline V gene lookup returns CDR1 MNHNS and CDR2 SASEGT.

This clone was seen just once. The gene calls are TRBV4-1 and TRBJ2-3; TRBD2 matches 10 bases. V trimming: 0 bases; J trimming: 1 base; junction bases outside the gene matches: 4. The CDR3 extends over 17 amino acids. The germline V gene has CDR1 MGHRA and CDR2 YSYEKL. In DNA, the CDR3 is TGCGCCAGCAGCCAAGAGGCACTAGCGGGACGCACAGATACGCAGTATTTT. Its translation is CASSQEALAGRTDTQYF.

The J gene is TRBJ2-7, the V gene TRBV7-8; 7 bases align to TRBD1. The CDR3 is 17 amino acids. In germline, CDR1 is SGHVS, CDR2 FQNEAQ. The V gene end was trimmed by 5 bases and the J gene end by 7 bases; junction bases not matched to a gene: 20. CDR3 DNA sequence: TGTGCCAGCAGCCCTAGAGGTCGGGTGACAGGGCCGGCGGAGCAGTACTTC. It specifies CASSPRGRVTGPAEQYF. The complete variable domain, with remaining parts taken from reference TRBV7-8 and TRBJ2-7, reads GAGVSQSPRYKVAKRGQDVALRCDPISGHVSLFWYQQALGQGPEFLTYFQNEAQLDKSGLPSDRFFAERPEGSVSTLKIQRTQQEDSAVYLCASSPRGRVTGPAEQYFGPGTRLTVT.

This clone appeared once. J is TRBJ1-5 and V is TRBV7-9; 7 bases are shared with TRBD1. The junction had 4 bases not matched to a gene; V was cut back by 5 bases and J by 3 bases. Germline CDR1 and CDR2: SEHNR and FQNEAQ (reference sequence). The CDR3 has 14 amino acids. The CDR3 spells CASSLTGPNQPQHF. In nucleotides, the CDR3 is TGTGCCAGCAGCCTGACAGGGCCCAATCAGCCCCAGCATTTT.

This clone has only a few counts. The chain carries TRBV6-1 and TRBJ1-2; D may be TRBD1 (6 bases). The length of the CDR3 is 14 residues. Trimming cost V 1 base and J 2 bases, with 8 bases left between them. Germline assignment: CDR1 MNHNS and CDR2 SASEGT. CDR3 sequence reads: CASSEDRVNYGYTF. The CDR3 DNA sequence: TGTGCCAGCAGTGAAGACAGGGTCAACTATGGCTACACCTTC.

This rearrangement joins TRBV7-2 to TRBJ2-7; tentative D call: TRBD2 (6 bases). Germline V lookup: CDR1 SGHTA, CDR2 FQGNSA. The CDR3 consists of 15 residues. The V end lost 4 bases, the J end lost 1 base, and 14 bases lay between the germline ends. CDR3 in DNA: TGTGCCAGCAGCTCTACCGGGACTGGGTCCTACGAGCAGTACTTC. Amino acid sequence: CASSSTGTGSYEQYF.

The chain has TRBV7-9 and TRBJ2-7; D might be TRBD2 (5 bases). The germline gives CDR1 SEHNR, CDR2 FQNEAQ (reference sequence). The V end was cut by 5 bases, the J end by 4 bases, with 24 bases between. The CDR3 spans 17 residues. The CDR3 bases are TGTGCCAGCAGCCAAACATTTGCCCTACGGGGAAATTACGAGCAGTACTTC. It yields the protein CASSQTFALRGNYEQYF.

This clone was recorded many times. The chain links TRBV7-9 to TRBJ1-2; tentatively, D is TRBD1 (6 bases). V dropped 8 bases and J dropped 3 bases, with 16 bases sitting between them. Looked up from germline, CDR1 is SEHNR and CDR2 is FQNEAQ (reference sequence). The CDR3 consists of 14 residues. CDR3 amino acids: CASVLGGGDYGYTF. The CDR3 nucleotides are TGTGCCAGCGTGCTCGGCGGGGGCGACTATGGCTACACCTTC.

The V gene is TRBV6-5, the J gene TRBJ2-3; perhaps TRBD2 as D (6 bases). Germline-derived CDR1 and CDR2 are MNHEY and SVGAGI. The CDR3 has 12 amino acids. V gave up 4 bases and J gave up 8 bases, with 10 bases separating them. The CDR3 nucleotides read TGTGCCAGCAGTTCCGGGACTCTTACGCAGTATTTT. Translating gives CASSSGTLTQYF.

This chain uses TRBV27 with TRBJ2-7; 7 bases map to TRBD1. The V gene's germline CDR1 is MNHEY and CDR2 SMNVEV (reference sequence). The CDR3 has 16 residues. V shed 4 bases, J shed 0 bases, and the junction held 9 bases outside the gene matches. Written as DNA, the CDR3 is TGTGCCAGCAGTTCACCAGGGGGTAGGAGCTCCTACGAGCAGTACTTC. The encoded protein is CASSSPGGRSSYEQYF.

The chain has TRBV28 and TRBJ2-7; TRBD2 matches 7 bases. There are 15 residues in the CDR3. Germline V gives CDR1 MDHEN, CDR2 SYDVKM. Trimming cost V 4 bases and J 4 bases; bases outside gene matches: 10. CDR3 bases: TGTGCCAGCAGTTCCTGGGAGGGGACGATTTACGAGCAGTACTTC. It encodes CASSSWEGTIYEQYF.

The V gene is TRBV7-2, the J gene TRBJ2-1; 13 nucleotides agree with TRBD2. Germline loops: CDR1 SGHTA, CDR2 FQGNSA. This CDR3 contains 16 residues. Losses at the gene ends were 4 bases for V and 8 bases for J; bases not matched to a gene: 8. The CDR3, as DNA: TGTGCCAGCAGCTACCCAGCCGGGACTAGCGGGGATGAGCAGTTCTTC. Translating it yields CASSYPAGTSGDEQFF.

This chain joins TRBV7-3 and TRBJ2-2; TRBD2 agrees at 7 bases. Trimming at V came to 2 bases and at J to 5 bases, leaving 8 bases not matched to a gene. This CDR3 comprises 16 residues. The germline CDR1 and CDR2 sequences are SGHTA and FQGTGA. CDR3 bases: TGTGCCAGCAGCTTAGGACGGACTAGTCATACCGGGGAGCTGTTTTTT. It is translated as CASSLGRTSHTGELFF.

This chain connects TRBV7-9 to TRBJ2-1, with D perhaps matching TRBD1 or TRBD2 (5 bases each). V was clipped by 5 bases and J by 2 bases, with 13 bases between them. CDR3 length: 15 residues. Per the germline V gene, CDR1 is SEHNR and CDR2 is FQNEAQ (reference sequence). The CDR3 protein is CASSPRGTAYNEQFF. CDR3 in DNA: TGTGCCAGCAGCCCGAGAGGGACCGCCTACAATGAGCAGTTCTTC.

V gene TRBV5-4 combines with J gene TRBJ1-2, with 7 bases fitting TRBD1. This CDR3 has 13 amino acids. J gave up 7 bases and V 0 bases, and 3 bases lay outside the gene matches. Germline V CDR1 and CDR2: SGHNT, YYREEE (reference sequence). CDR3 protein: CASSLAAGGGYTF. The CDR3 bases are TGTGCCAGCAGCTTGGCGGCAGGGGGTGGCTACACCTTC.

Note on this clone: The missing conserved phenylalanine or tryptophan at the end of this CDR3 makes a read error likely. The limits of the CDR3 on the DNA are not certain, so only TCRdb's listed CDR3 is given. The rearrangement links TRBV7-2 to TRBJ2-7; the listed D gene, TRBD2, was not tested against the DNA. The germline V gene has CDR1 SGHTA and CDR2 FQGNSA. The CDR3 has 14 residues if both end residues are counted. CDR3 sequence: CASSSKTPGLAGPI.

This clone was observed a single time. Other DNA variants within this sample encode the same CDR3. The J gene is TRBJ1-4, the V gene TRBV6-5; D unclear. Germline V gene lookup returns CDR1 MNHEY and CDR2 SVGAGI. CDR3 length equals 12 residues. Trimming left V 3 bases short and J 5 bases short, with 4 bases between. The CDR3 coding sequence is TGTGCCAGCAGTTATGGAAATGAAAAACTGTTTTTT. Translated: CASSYGNEKLFF.

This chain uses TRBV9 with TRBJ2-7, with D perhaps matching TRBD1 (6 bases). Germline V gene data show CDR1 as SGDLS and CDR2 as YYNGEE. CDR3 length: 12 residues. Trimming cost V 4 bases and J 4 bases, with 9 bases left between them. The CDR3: CASSPTGYEQYF. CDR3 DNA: TGTGCCAGCAGCCCCACAGGGTACGAGCAGTACTTC.